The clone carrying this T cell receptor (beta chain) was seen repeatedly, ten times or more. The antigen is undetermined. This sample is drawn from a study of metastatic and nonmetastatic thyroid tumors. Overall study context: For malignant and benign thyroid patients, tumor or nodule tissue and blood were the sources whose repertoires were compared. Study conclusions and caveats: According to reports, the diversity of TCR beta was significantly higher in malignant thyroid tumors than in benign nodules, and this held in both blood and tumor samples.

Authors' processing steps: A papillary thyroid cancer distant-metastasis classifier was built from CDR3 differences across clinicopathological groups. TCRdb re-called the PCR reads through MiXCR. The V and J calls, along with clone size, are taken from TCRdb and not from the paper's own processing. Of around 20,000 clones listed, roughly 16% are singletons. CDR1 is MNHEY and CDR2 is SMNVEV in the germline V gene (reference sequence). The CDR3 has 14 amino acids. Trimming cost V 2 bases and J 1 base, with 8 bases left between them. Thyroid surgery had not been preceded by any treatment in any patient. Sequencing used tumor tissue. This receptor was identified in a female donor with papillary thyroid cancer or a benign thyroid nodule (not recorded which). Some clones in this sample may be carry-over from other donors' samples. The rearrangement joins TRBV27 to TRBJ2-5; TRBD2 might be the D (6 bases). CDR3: CASSLGDFQETQYF. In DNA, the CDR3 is TGTGCCAGCAGTTTAGGGGACTTCCAAGAGACCCAGTACTTC.